The clone carrying this TCR beta chain has at least ten counts. TCRdb independently ran MiXCR on the 5' RACE reads; one entry per CDR3 protein. The sample lists 250,000 or so distinct CDR3 sequences; about 11% were seen once. The source of the sample is a study of CD8 T cells in ankylosing spondylitis. This CDR3 has 16 residues. V dropped 6 bases and J dropped 0 bases, with 16 bases sitting between them. The chain couples TRBV12-3 or TRBV12-4 to TRBJ2-3, with D possibly matching TRBD2 (6 bases). Source material: blood, either unsorted or a sorted T cell fraction (not recorded which). The sequence was obtained from a male donor with ankylosing spondylitis or in good health (not recorded which). Here the CDR3 DNA reads TGTGCCAGCAGCCGGGCGGGATCCTCTAGCACAGATACGCAGTATTTT. Translation gives CASSRAGSSSTDTQYF.